The 8 T cell receptor beta chains below come from one sample, sequenced in a study of T cells in Graves' hyperthyroidism and ophthalmopathy. Amplified TCR beta CDR3 regions came from RNA transcripts. First-round RT-PCR with HTBI primers amplified the TCR CDR3 region. TCRdb processed the multiplex PCR reads anew with MiXCR; each CDR3 protein has one entry. The table includes some 600,000 distinct CDR3 sequences, 35% to 55% detected once. Sequencing used peripheral blood or thyroid tissue (not recorded which). These receptors all stem from a woman aged 18-29 years with Graves' hyperthyroidism.

This clonotype was seen only a few times. The chain has TRBV7-2 and TRBJ2-2, with D possibly being TRBD2 (6 bases). Trimming removed 5 bases at V and 8 bases at J, with 15 bases between. Germline V CDR1 and CDR2: SGHTA, FQGNSA. The CDR3 contains 14 residues. In DNA form, the CDR3 reads TGTGCCAGCAGCAAGGGACTCGCCGCTGGGGAGCTGTTTTTT. As protein: CASSKGLAAGELFF. The variable domain in full, with the rest retrieved from reference TRBV7-2 and TRBJ2-2, is GAGVSQSPSNKVTEKGKDVELRCDPISGHTALYWYRQSLGQGLEFLIYFQGNSAPDKSGLPSDRFSAERTGGSVSTLTIQRTQQEDSAVYLCASSKGLAAGELFFGEGSRLTVL.

A word on this clonotype: The conserved phenylalanine or tryptophan normally closing the CDR3 is absent here, so this likely arose from a read error. This chain uses TRBV7-6 with TRBJ2-2; 8 positions match TRBD1. V trimming: 5 bases; J trimming: 1 base; junction bases outside the gene matches: 3. The CDR3 consists of 15 residues. Germline CDR1 is SGHVS and CDR2 is FNYEAQ. The DNA of the CDR3 is TGTGCCAGCAGCGCTGGGACAGGGAACACCGGGGAGCTGTTTAGT. Its translation is CASSAGTGNTGELFS.

The chain employs TRBV5-1 and TRBJ2-7; no reliable D call. The germline gives CDR1 SGHRS, CDR2 YFSETQ. V dropped 0 bases and J dropped 2 bases, with 12 bases sitting between them. CDR3 length: 15 residues. Here the CDR3 DNA reads TGCGCCAGCAGCTTGGTCCCGGGCACTACCTACGAGCAGTACTTC. This sequence encodes CASSLVPGTTYEQYF.

This clonotype was seen only a few times. The J gene is TRBJ1-1, the V gene TRBV29-1, with no clear D. The CDR3 covers 13 residues. Germline V gene data show CDR1 as SQVTM and CDR2 as ANQGSEA. Trimming stripped 7 bases from V and 6 bases from J, with 18 bases between. CDR3 coding DNA: TGCAGCGCTATCCAAGGAGGCCCCCCTGAAGCTTTCTTT. Its protein product is CSAIQGGPPEAFF.

This clonotype was found a few times. The chain has TRBV19 and TRBJ1-2, with 7 bases aligning to TRBD1. This CDR3 has 14 residues. From germline, CDR1 is LNHDA and CDR2 SQIVND (reference sequence). Trimming took 0 bases from V and 4 from J; bases not matched to a gene: 2. CDR3 in DNA: TGTGCCAGTAGTATAGATCCAGGGGGCTATGGCTACACCTTC. Translation: CASSIDPGGYGYTF.

The chain has TRBV7-2 and TRBJ1-5, with D unclear. CDR1 is SGHTA and CDR2 is FQGNSA in the germline V gene. The CDR3 has 17 residues. Trimming cost V 1 base and J 2 bases, with 15 bases left between them. CDR3 residues: CASSLGSTEQGNQPQHF. CDR3 bases: TGTGCCAGCAGCTTAGGGTCAACAGAACAAGGCAATCAGCCCCAGCATTTT.

Notes on this clonotype: This could be a read error, since a much larger clone is one nucleotide away. The V gene is TRBV7-6, the J gene TRBJ2-6; a possible D gene is TRBD1 (5 bases). This CDR3 is built from 15 residues. The ends were cut back, 5 bases at V and 2 bases at J, with 10 bases in the middle. CDR1 SGHVS and CDR2 FNYEAQ come from the germline V gene. The CDR3 nucleotides read TGTGCCAGCAGCCCAGACAGCCCTGGGGCCAACGTCCTGACTTTC. This codes for CASSPDSPGANVLTF.

As regards this clonotype: One end of the junction is discordant with germline, which a read error may explain. The chain uses TRBV20-1 and TRBJ2-2; no clear D gene. The V gene's germline CDR1 is DFQATT and CDR2 SNEGSKA (reference sequence). This CDR3 is 12 amino acids long. The CDR3 sequence is CSAGERTGELFF. For the CDR3, the DNA is TGCAGTGCTGGAGAACGAACCGGGGAGCTGTTTTTT.